Following are 4 T cell receptor beta chains from one sample sequenced in a study of regulatory T cells in long-lasting Graves disease. CDR3 regions were amplified by Arm-PCR using iRepertoire HTBI primers to build TCR beta libraries. In TCRdb, the multiplex PCR reads were re-called with MiXCR into one record per CDR3 protein. The sample lists roughly 700,000 distinct CDR3 sequences; about 32% were seen once. Described time point: persistent/refractory GD, antithyroid drugs over 5 years with positive TRAb. Extracted PBMC RNA gave rise to the TCR library. Sequencing was performed on peripheral blood mononuclear cells (PBMCs), taken when the disease was refractory, from a patient treated with antithyroid drugs. These receptors came from a female donor with Graves disease.

The gene calls are TRBV12-3 or TRBV12-4 and TRBJ2-3; 7 bases match TRBD2. The J segment lost 0 bases and the V segment lost 5 bases, leaving 8 bases of the junction unmatched. CDR3 size: 16 residues. CDR3 sequence (DNA): TGTGCCAGCAGTCCAAGTAGCGGGCCTAGCACAGATACGCAGTATTTT. This translates into CASSPSSGPSTDTQYF.

The chain uses TRBV10-3 and TRBJ2-2; D perhaps matches TRBD2 (5 bases). This CDR3 is 13 amino acids long. Germline CDR1 is ENHRY and CDR2 is SYGVKD. Trimming left V 2 bases short and J 5 bases short, with 6 bases between. The CDR3 reads CAISEGGTGELFF. DNA for the CDR3: TGTGCCATCAGTGAGGGCGGGACCGGGGAGCTGTTTTTT.

The table lists this clonotype with many counts. This sequence joins TRBV9 and TRBJ2-5; D gene uncertain. This CDR3 comprises 13 residues. The V end was cut by 0 bases, the J end by 4 bases, with 7 bases between. CDR1 is SGDLS, CDR2 YYNGEE, per germline. The CDR3 loop reads CASSVGGGETQYF. The CDR3, as DNA: TGTGCCAGCAGCGTAGGAGGCGGAGAGACCCAGTACTTC.

The V and J genes are TRBV12-3 or TRBV12-4 and TRBJ2-7; 10 bases agree with TRBD2. This CDR3 contains 15 residues. The ends lost 6 bases at V and 1 base at J; junction bases unmatched: 6. CDR3 DNA: TGTGCCAGCAGCCCTAGCGGGAGCCTTTCCTACGAGCAGTACTTC. As protein: CASSPSGSLSYEQYF.